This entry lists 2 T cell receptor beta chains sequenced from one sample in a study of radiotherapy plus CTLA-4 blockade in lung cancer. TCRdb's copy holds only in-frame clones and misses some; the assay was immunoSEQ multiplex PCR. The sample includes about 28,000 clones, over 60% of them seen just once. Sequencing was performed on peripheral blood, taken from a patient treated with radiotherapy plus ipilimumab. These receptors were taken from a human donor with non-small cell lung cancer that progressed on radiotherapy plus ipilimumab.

CDR3 residues: CASSRLLAADTQYF. The CDR3, as DNA: TGTGCCAGCAGTCGACTTCTAGCGGCAGATACGCAGTATTTT. The chain employs TRBV6-1 and TRBJ2-3, with 7 positions matching TRBD2. The CDR3 extends over 14 amino acids. Germline-derived CDR1 and CDR2 are MNHNS and SASEGT. V lost 5 bases to trimming and J lost 4 bases; unmatched junction nucleotides: 6.

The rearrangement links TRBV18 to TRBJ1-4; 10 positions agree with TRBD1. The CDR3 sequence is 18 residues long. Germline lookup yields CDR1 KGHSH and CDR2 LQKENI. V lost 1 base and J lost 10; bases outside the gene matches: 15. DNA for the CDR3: TGTGCCAGCTCACCACGTGGGACAGGGGAGGCTGCCGTTGGAAAACTGTTTTTT. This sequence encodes CASSPRGTGEAAVGKLFF.